A selection of T cell receptor beta chains follows, all from one sample in a study of blood T cell repertoires in COVID-19. The method was immunoSEQ multiplex PCR; TCRdb's version includes in-frame clones alone and lacks a portion of them. The sample has a few hundred thousand clones, about 90% seen once. Sample: PBMCs or T cells enriched from blood (not recorded which). These receptors were taken from a woman aged 25-40 years who had recovered from COVID-19. Both conserved end residues are part of each CDR3.

V gene	J gene	CDR3 length	CDR3 protein
TRBV6-5	TRBJ2-3	13	CAVSRDREDTQYF
TRBV18	TRBJ1-5	16	CASSPSSQGSRQPQHF
TRBV7-8	TRBJ1-4	14	CASSLGQGGEKLFF
TRBV30	TRBJ1-2	13	CARSKQDAYGYTF
TRBV19	TRBJ2-5	15	CASSIARGGTETQYF
TRBV7-2	TRBJ2-1	13	CASSLVWANEQFF
TRBV5-1	TRBJ2-3	16	CASSFQAGGHADTQYF
TRBV5-6	TRBJ2-7	12	CASSFGRREQYF
TRBV6-5	TRBJ2-3	14	CASSLTGYRDTQYF
TRBV5-1	TRBJ1-1	14	CASSIQGPPPEAFF
TRBV6-5	TRBJ2-7	15	CASSQTWGLDSEQYF